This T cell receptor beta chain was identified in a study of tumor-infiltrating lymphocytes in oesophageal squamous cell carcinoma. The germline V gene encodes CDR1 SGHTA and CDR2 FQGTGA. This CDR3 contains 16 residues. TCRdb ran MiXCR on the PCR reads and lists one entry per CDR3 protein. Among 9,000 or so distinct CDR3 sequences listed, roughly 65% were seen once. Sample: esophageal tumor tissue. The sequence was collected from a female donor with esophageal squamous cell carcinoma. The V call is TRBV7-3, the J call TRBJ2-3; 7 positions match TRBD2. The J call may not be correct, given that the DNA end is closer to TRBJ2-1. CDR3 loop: CASSLGAGEGYNEQFF. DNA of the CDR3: TGTGCCAGCAGCTTAGGGGCGGGAGAAGGCTACAATGAGCAGTTCTTC.